This T cell receptor (beta chain) came from a study of shared clonotypes between healthy human individuals. Per the germline V gene, CDR1 is MGHRA and CDR2 is YSYEKL. The CDR3 covers 17 residues. V lost 0 bases to trimming and J lost 1 base, with 13 bases between them. Using immunoSEQ multiplex PCR, the repertoire was profiled, and TCRdb retains in-frame clones only, with some absent. The sample holds about 2.3 million clones; about 92% are singletons and the top ten take about 0.39%. The authors divided CD4+ cells into CD45RA+ naive and CD45RA-negative memory subsets. Specimen: naive CD4+ T cells from PBMCs. Subset in this sample: CD45RA+ positively selected. V is TRBV4-1 and J is TRBJ2-1; D is perhaps TRBD1 (5 bases). The clonotype comes from a young man in good health. Some clones in this sample may be carry-over from other donors' samples. The CDR3 is CASSQDWVPGSYNEQFF. The CDR3 DNA reads TGCGCCAGCAGCCAAGATTGGGTGCCAGGGTCCTACAATGAGCAGTTCTTC.